Presented here are 22 T cell receptor beta chains from one specimen sequenced in a study of blood T cell repertoires in COVID-19. This table comes from immunoSEQ multiplex PCR, and its TCRdb copy is limited to in-frame clones, with some not included. This repertoire shows roughly 65,000 clones, 80% to 85% found once; its top ten account for 15% to 19%. The sample was peripheral blood. Receptor source: a man aged 80 or over with acute or convalescent COVID-19.

The chain links TRBV20-1 to TRBJ1-1, with 7 positions matching TRBD1. Trimming at V came to 6 bases and at J to 5 bases, leaving 3 bases not matched to a gene. CDR3 size: 11 residues. Per the germline V gene, CDR1 is DFQATT and CDR2 is SNEGSKA (reference sequence). DNA of the CDR3: TGCAGTGCAGGGACAGCAACTGAAGCTTTCTTT. It specifies CSAGTATEAFF.

The chain is built from TRBV9 and TRBJ2-6, with a possible D match to TRBD2 (7 bases). V shed 0 bases and J shed 2 bases, with 9 bases lying between them. The germline V gene encodes CDR1 SGDLS and CDR2 YYNGEE. The CDR3 extends over 16 amino acids. DNA for the CDR3: TGTGCCAGCAGCGTAGAGGGGGGGCCTGGGGCCAACGTCCTGACTTTC. Amino acid sequence: CASSVEGGPGANVLTF.

The chain carries TRBV7-3 and TRBJ2-3; 7 nucleotides match TRBD2. The trim removed 5 bases at V and 2 bases at J, leaving 1 base unmatched. The germline CDR1 and CDR2 sequences are SGHTA and FQGTGA. This CDR3 region has 13 residues. The CDR3 region is CASSRDYTDTQYF. For the CDR3, the DNA is TGTGCCAGCAGCCGGGACTACACAGATACGCAGTATTTT.

V is TRBV10-3 and J is TRBJ2-1; tentative D call: TRBD2 (6 bases). Germline CDR1 reads ENHRY; CDR2 reads SYGVKD. V lost 8 bases, J lost 2 bases, and 10 bases lay in between. This CDR3 has 13 residues. The CDR3 loop reads CAIGREPYNEQFF. DNA of the CDR3: TGTGCCATCGGACGGGAGCCCTACAATGAGCAGTTCTTC.

The rearrangement links TRBV10-3 to TRBJ2-1; D not resolved. This CDR3 spans 12 amino acids. V gave up 4 bases and J gave up 9 bases, with 10 bases separating them. Germline lookup yields CDR1 ENHRY and CDR2 SYGVKD. The CDR3 bases are TGTGCCATCAGTGCTGGAGAAAGTGAGCAGTTCTTC. This gives the protein CAISAGESEQFF.

The rearrangement uses TRBV7-2 and TRBJ2-5; 9 bases line up with TRBD1. Germline V gives CDR1 SGHTA, CDR2 FQGNSA. Trimming cost V 3 bases and J 5 bases; bases outside gene matches: 7. CDR3 size: 15 residues. The CDR3 spells CASSFSSGTGETQYF. CDR3 DNA: TGTGCCAGCAGCTTCAGTTCCGGGACAGGGGAGACCCAGTACTTC.

V usage is TRBV5-1 and J usage is TRBJ1-1, with D possibly matching TRBD1 (5 bases). Trimming pared 7 bases from V and 5 bases from J, leaving 18 bases between. CDR1 and CDR2 from the germline V gene are SGHRS and YFSETQ. The CDR3 length is 14 residues. The CDR3 nucleotides read TGCGCCAGCTCCCTTCGTCCTGGGGGGACTGAAGCTTTCTTT. It codes for CASSLRPGGTEAFF.

This sequence joins TRBV19 and TRBJ2-2; weak D call: TRBD2 (5 bases). This CDR3 spans 14 amino acids. The germline CDR1 and CDR2 sequences are LNHDA and SQIVND (reference sequence). V gave up 5 bases and J gave up 5 bases, with 12 bases separating them. CDR3 amino acids: CASSAAEWTGELFF. CDR3 in DNA: TGTGCCAGTAGTGCAGCGGAATGGACCGGGGAGCTGTTTTTT.

Here the CDR3 DNA reads TGTGCCATCCAGCCCGAGGCTATCTACAATGAGCAGTTCTTC. Translated: CAIQPEAIYNEQFF. V and J are TRBV10-3 and TRBJ2-1; D gene uncertain. V lost 8 bases and J lost 3, with 14 bases in between. The CDR3 extends over 14 amino acids. The germline gives CDR1 ENHRY, CDR2 SYGVKD.

The chain uses TRBV5-4 and TRBJ2-1; 8 positions agree with TRBD2. The CDR3 runs 15 residues. Germline values: CDR1 SGHNT, CDR2 YYREEE (reference sequence). V gave up 6 bases and J gave up 3 bases; unmatched junction bases: 8. The CDR3 bases are TGTGCCAGCACCAATTTAGCGGGAAACTACAATGAGCAGTTCTTC. Protein: CASTNLAGNYNEQFF.

The V call is TRBV24-1, the J call TRBJ1-5, with D possibly being TRBD1 (6 bases). The CDR3 runs to 14 residues. Trimming took 3 bases from V and 4 from J, leaving 9 bases between them. CDR1 KGHDR and CDR2 SFDVKD come from the germline V gene. The DNA for the CDR3 is TGTGCCACCAGTGATAGGACAGTTAATCAGCCCCAGCATTTT. Its translation: CATSDRTVNQPQHF.

The V call is TRBV19, the J call TRBJ2-7; the D gene is possibly TRBD1 (6 bases). Germline V gene data show CDR1 as LNHDA and CDR2 as SQIVND (reference sequence). The CDR3 covers 15 residues. The V and J ends lost 4 bases and 2 bases respectively, with 15 bases between them. The CDR3 sequence: CASSRHTGTTYEQYF. The DNA of the CDR3 is TGTGCCAGTAGTAGACACACCGGGACAACCTACGAGCAGTACTTC.

The CDR3, as DNA: TGTGCCAGTTGTAACAGGGGTGGGACTGAAGCTTTCTTT. The encoded protein is CASCNRGGTEAFF. V and J are TRBV19 and TRBJ1-1; 7 bases align to TRBD1. The CDR3 has 13 amino acids. CDR1 and CDR2 from the germline V gene are LNHDA and SQIVND (reference sequence). Germline trimming cut 8 bases from V and 5 bases from J; bases unmatched to any gene: 8.

The CDR3 DNA follows: TGTGCCAGCACGAGGCCGGCAATCACAGATACGCAGTATTTT. Encoded protein: CASTRPAITDTQYF. The chain recombines TRBV2 with TRBJ2-3; D call uncertain. CDR1 and CDR2 (germline): SNHLY, FYNNEI. The ends were cut back, 7 bases at V and 2 bases at J, with 13 bases in the middle. This CDR3 has 14 residues.

This chain uses TRBV2 with TRBJ1-1; D ambiguous. The V and J ends lost 11 bases and 0 bases respectively, with 13 bases between them. The CDR3 has 13 amino acids. CDR1 and CDR2 from the germline V gene are SNHLY and FYNNEI. CDR3 nucleotide sequence: TGTGCCGATAAACGCCAGATGAACACTGAAGCTTTCTTT. Amino acids: CADKRQMNTEAFF.

The chain employs TRBV4-2 and TRBJ1-4; 7 bases match TRBD1. The trim removed 3 bases at V and 8 bases at J, leaving 6 bases unmatched. The CDR3 loop spans 14 amino acids. Germline loops: CDR1 LGHNA, CDR2 YNFKEQ. The CDR3 spells CASSHRDSDEKLFF. CDR3 coding DNA: TGTGCCAGCAGCCACAGGGACAGTGACGAAAAACTGTTTTTT.

The J gene is TRBJ2-1, the V gene TRBV7-6; D might be TRBD2 (7 bases). The CDR3 totals 14 residues. V lost 3 bases to trimming and J lost 7 bases, with 13 bases between them. Germline lookup yields CDR1 SGHVS and CDR2 FNYEAQ. CDR3 bases: TGTGCCAGCAGCTTGCTGGGAGGGGGTAATGAGCAGTTCTTC. This gives the protein CASSLLGGGNEQFF.

This clone was picked up one time. The V gene is TRBV7-3, the J gene TRBJ2-3, with 10 bases identical to TRBD2. The CDR3 spans 17 residues. V was pared by 1 base and J by 4 bases, with 8 bases of the junction left unmatched. Germline values: CDR1 SGHTA, CDR2 FQGTGA. This chain's CDR3 is CASSLISSGRAADTQYF. CDR3 sequence (DNA): TGTGCCAGCAGCTTAATTTCGAGCGGGAGGGCGGCAGATACGCAGTATTTT.

The rearrangement uses TRBV6-6 and TRBJ2-7; TRBD2 might be the D (6 bases). The V end was cut by 8 bases, the J end by 3 bases, with 14 bases between. The germline V gene encodes CDR1 MNHNY and CDR2 SVGAGI (reference sequence). The CDR3 has 13 amino acids. CDR3: CASQSSASYEQYF. The CDR3, as DNA: TGTGCCAGCCAATCTAGCGCCAGCTACGAGCAGTACTTC.

The chain couples TRBV12-1 to TRBJ1-4; the table's D gene call, TRBD1, was not cross checked with the DNA. TRBV12-1 counts as a pseudogene. This CDR3 comprises 15 residues. This CDR3 reads CASSLQGAPGEKLFF. The CDR3, as DNA: TGTGCCAGCAGCTTACAGGGGGCGCCGGGTGAAAAACTGTTTTTT.

The genes are TRBV9 and TRBJ2-5, with a weak D call TRBD1 (6 bases). The CDR3 has 13 amino acids. Trimming left V 4 bases short and J 5 bases short, with 12 bases between. CDR1 is SGDLS, CDR2 YYNGEE, per germline. The CDR3 reads CASSLGTPETQYF. The CDR3, as DNA: TGTGCCAGCAGCCTCGGGACACCTGAGACCCAGTACTTC.

The gene calls are TRBV9 and TRBJ1-1; the D is unclear. V was pared by 0 bases and J by 5 bases, with 8 bases between. Germline-derived CDR1 and CDR2 are SGDLS and YYNGEE. The CDR3 spans 13 residues. CDR3 sequence reads: CASSVGAATEAFF. The CDR3 region has the DNA TGTGCCAGCAGCGTAGGTGCGGCGACTGAAGCTTTCTTT.